These 10 T cell receptor beta chains were all obtained from the same sample, sequenced in a study of cytomegalovirus exposure and HLA in healthy donors. The PCR contained 60 Vbeta and 13 Jbeta primers. TCRdb's table, derived via immunoSEQ multiplex PCR, lists solely in-frame clones and lacks some. The repertoire has about 130,000 clones, 81% of them found once; the top ten carry roughly 4.1%. The sample comprised PBMCs. The receptor source for this set is a man younger than 30 in good health and CMV-seropositive.

The chain couples TRBV7-2 to TRBJ1-2; the D gene is possibly TRBD1 (6 bases). Germline V gene sequence: CDR1 SGHTA, CDR2 FQGNSA. Trimming stripped 5 bases from V and 4 bases from J, with 14 bases between. The CDR3 is 14 residues long. For the CDR3, the DNA is TGTGCCAGCAGCGGGACGGACAGCCTCTATGGCTACACCTTC. Translated: CASSGTDSLYGYTF.

V usage is TRBV5-1 and J usage is TRBJ2-5; TRBD2 matches at 13 bases. The CDR3 runs 15 residues. V dropped 4 bases and J dropped 4; count of bases not matched to a gene: 4. CDR1 and CDR2 from the germline V gene are SGHRS and YFSETQ. The CDR3: CASSTSGGAPETQYF. In DNA form, the CDR3 reads TGCGCCAGCAGCACTAGCGGGGGGGCCCCAGAGACCCAGTACTTC.

This clone was detected once. At one end the junction does not follow the germline gene, possibly because of a read error. The chain has TRBV7-9 and TRBJ2-7; TRBD1 aligns across 7 bases. CDR1 SEHNR and CDR2 FQNEAQ come from the germline V gene (reference sequence). This CDR3 spans 14 amino acids. CDR3 sequence (DNA): TGTTCCAGCAGCCCGCAGGGACAGACCTACGAGCAGTACTTC. Translation: CSSSPQGQTYEQYF.

The chain has TRBV5-1 and TRBJ2-1; TRBD1 might be the D (6 bases). This CDR3 comprises 14 residues. V was shortened by 5 bases and J by 10 bases, with 19 bases between the two germline ends. Germline CDR1 and CDR2: SGHRS and YFSETQ. CDR3 nucleotides: TGCGCCAGCAGTCTGGACAGCCGACTTTGGGAGCAGTTCTTC. Translation gives CASSLDSRLWEQFF.

This clone was recorded only once. The V gene is TRBV11-2, the J gene TRBJ2-3, with D possibly being TRBD2 (5 bases). The CDR3 length is 17 residues. Per germline, CDR1 SGHAT and CDR2 FQNNGV. V lost 3 bases to trimming and J lost 1 base, with 17 bases between them. The chain's CDR3 is CASSFGRGRYRTDTQYF. The CDR3 DNA is TGTGCCAGCAGCTTTGGACGGGGTCGATATCGCACAGATACGCAGTATTTT.

This clone occurred once. The chain recombines TRBV7-9 with TRBJ1-6; tentative D call: TRBD1 (5 bases). The ends were cut back, 8 bases at V and 7 bases at J, with 12 bases in the middle. The V gene's germline CDR1 is SEHNR and CDR2 FQNEAQ (reference sequence). The CDR3 is 13 amino acids. CDR3 amino acids: CASGWGDNSPLHF. In DNA form, the CDR3 reads TGTGCCAGCGGCTGGGGGGACAATTCACCCCTCCACTTT.

The chain couples TRBV2 to TRBJ2-5; the match to TRBD1 covers 8 bases. The CDR3 spans 14 residues. CDR1 SNHLY and CDR2 FYNNEI come from the germline V gene. V gave up 3 bases and J gave up 5 bases; unmatched junction bases: 5. The CDR3 coding sequence is TGTGCCAGCAGTGACAGGGGGCGCGCTGAGACCCAGTACTTC. Translating gives CASSDRGRAETQYF.

The chain couples TRBV7-9 to TRBJ1-2; 7 bases map to TRBD1. The germline CDR1 and CDR2 sequences are SEHNR and FQNEAQ (reference sequence). The V and J ends lost 5 bases and 0 bases, in that order; junction bases with no gene match: 3. There are 14 residues in the CDR3. This chain's CDR3 is CASSRDRPNYGYTF. As DNA, the CDR3 is TGTGCCAGCAGCCGGGACAGACCTAACTATGGCTACACCTTC.

This clone was observed a few times. This rearrangement joins TRBV10-3 to TRBJ2-3, with a possible D match to TRBD1 (6 bases). Germline CDR1 is ENHRY and CDR2 is SYGVKD. The germline V and J ends were trimmed by 3 bases and 6 bases, with 13 bases remaining between them. There are 14 residues in the CDR3. The CDR3 nucleotides are TGTGCCATCAGTGATGGGACAACCCAGGATACGCAGTATTTT. This sequence encodes CAISDGTTQDTQYF.

The J gene is TRBJ1-2, the V gene TRBV7-2; 7 bases line up with TRBD1. Germline V gives CDR1 SGHTA, CDR2 FQGNSA. The CDR3 has 14 amino acids. J gave up 7 bases and V 2 bases, and 7 bases lay outside the gene matches. CDR3 protein: CASSLTRQGGGYTF. CDR3 nucleotides: TGTGCCAGCAGCTTAACCCGACAGGGAGGTGGCTACACCTTC.